This T cell receptor (beta chain) was profiled in a study of technical replicates of blood from a few donors. This clone turned up a few times. Libraries were prepared by immunoSEQ multiplex PCR; TCRdb keeps only in-frame clonotypes and omits some of them. Of about 94,000 clones listed, 90% to 97% are singletons. The germline V gene has CDR1 SGHRS and CDR2 YFSETQ. V lost 5 bases to trimming and J lost 5 bases; unmatched junction nucleotides: 10. The CDR3 length is 16 residues. What was sequenced was T cells isolated from PBMCs. J is TRBJ2-7 and V is TRBV5-1; TRBD2 agrees at 13 bases. The receptor's source is a human donor in good health. In DNA form, the CDR3 reads TGCGCCAGCAGTGGGGTACTAGCGGGAGGGCCCAACGAGCAGTACTTC. Its translation is CASSGVLAGGPNEQYF.